This note documents a single T cell receptor (beta chain) sequence. The data derive from a study of identical twins. TCRdb called the 5' RACE reads again in MiXCR, with one record for every CDR3 protein. This repertoire shows about 690,000 distinct CDR3 sequences, around 20% found once; its top ten account for over 4%. The CDR3 is 15 residues long. Germline CDR1 is MNHEY and CDR2 is SVGEGT. The germline V and J ends were trimmed by 0 bases and 2 bases, with 11 bases remaining between them. This sample also appeared in a second study, on T cells expressing NK-cell markers. This second study notes: Among the eight sequenced donors, seven tested HCMV-seropositive and one tested seronegative. These same clonotypes (in a few donors) also led the CD3+CD56-NKG2C+ fraction. HCMV specificity of the expanded NKG2C+ T cell clones was not established.

Sample: PBMCs. The chain uses TRBV6-2 or TRBV6-3 and TRBJ2-7, with D perhaps being TRBD1 or TRBD2 (5 bases each). This sequence was found in a woman under 30 in good health. The CDR3 DNA reads as TGTGCCAGCAGTTACTCGAGGGACGGAGCCTACGAGCAGTACTTC. Residues: CASSYSRDGAYEQYF.